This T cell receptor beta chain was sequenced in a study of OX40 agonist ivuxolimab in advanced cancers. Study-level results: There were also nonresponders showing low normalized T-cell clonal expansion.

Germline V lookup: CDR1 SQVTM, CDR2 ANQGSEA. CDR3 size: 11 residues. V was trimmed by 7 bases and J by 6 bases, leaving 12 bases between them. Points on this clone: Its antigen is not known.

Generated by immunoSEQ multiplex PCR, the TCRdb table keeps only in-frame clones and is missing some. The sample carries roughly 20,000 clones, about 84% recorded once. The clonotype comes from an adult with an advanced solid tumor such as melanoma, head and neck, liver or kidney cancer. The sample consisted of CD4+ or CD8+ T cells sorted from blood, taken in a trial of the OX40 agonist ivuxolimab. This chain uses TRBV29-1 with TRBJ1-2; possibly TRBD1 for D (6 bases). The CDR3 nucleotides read TGCAGCGATGGGACACACAATGGCTACACCTTC. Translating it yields CSDGTHNGYTF.